The 25 T cell receptor beta chains in this list originate from one sample, sequenced in a study of blood T cell repertoires in COVID-19. Repertoires were generated with immunoSEQ multiplex PCR, while TCRdb's copy carries only in-frame clones and drops some. The table lists 130,000 or so clones, 88% of them singletons. The sequencing sample was made of peripheral blood. Source of these receptors: a human donor with COVID-19, enrolled during active disease. The donor label of this sample is uncertain.

The V and J genes are TRBV2 and TRBJ1-6; 8 nucleotides agree with TRBD1. The CDR3 is 17 residues long. The ends lost 5 bases at V and 8 bases at J; junction bases unmatched: 14. CDR1 and CDR2 (germline): SNHLY, FYNNEI. Written as DNA, the CDR3 is TGTGCCAGCAGTCGGACTACAGGGGGAGGTGGGTATTCACCCCTCCACTTT. It yields the protein CASSRTTGGGGYSPLHF.

The rearrangement links TRBV11-2 to TRBJ2-6; D is undetermined. Trimming shortened V by 5 bases and J by 5 bases, and 7 bases separated the two germline ends. This CDR3 spans 13 amino acids. From germline, CDR1 is SGHAT and CDR2 FQNNGV. The CDR3 sequence: CASSLTRANVLTF. The CDR3 DNA reads as TGTGCCAGCAGCCTGACAAGGGCCAACGTCCTGACTTTC. Complete variable domain (other parts from reference TRBV11-2 and TRBJ2-6): EAGVAQSPRYKIIEKRQSVAFWCNPISGHATLYWYQQILGQGPKLLIQFQNNGVVDDSQLPKDRFSAERLKGVDSTLKIQPAKLEDSAVYLCASSLTRANVLTFGAGSRLTVL.

The gene calls are TRBV6-5 and TRBJ1-1; TRBD1 aligns across 9 bases. V lost 6 bases, J lost 8 bases, and 1 base stayed unmatched. This CDR3 spans 11 amino acids. From germline, CDR1 is MNHEY and CDR2 SVGAGI. The CDR3 region has the DNA TGTGCCAGCAGGGGGACAGGGGAAGCTTTCTTT. Its protein product is CASRGTGEAFF.

This sequence joins TRBV29-1 and TRBJ2-1, with D maybe TRBD1 (5 bases). CDR3 length: 13 amino acids. Between the trimmed V and J ends, which lost 3 bases and 4 bases, there was a span of 10 bases. Germline lookup yields CDR1 SQVTM and CDR2 ANQGSEA. CDR3 coding DNA: TGCAGCGTTGACCGTCAGGGATACAATGAGCAGTTCTTC. Its protein product is CSVDRQGYNEQFF.

V is TRBV11-2 and J is TRBJ2-2, with D possibly being TRBD1 (6 bases). Trimming cost V 4 bases and J 9 bases, with 18 bases left between them. This CDR3 has 15 residues. Germline loops: CDR1 SGHAT, CDR2 FQNNGV. CDR3 sequence reads: CASSSAWGPGRELFF. The DNA of the CDR3 is TGTGCCAGCAGCTCCGCTTGGGGGCCTGGCCGGGAGCTGTTTTTT. Based on the CDR3 plus reference TRBV11-2 and TRBJ2-2, the full variable domain is EAGVAQSPRYKIIEKRQSVAFWCNPISGHATLYWYQQILGQGPKLLIQFQNNGVVDDSQLPKDRFSAERLKGVDSTLKIQPAKLEDSAVYLCASSSAWGPGRELFFGEGSRLTVL.

The chain recombines TRBV6-6 with TRBJ1-2; 8 bases align to TRBD1. CDR1 and CDR2 from the germline V gene are MNHNY and SVGAGI (reference sequence). The CDR3 runs to 14 residues. The V and J ends lost 0 bases and 8 bases, in that order; junction bases with no gene match: 5. CDR3 sequence (DNA): TGTGCCAGCAGTTACTCCGGGACAGGAAACGGCTACACCTTC. It specifies CASSYSGTGNGYTF.

This chain links TRBV9 with TRBJ2-1; perhaps TRBD1 as D (6 bases). Germline CDR1 is SGDLS and CDR2 is YYNGEE. There are 12 residues in the CDR3. Trimming shortened V by 4 bases and J by 12 bases, and 14 bases separated the two germline ends. The CDR3 is CASSRAQDRQFF. CDR3 nucleotide sequence: TGTGCCAGCAGCCGGGCACAGGACAGGCAGTTCTTC.

The chain couples TRBV11-3 to TRBJ2-2, with D tentatively TRBD2 (6 bases). Per germline, CDR1 SGHNT and CDR2 YENEEA. The CDR3 has 16 amino acids. V lost 4 bases, J lost 7 bases, and 19 bases lay in between. The CDR3 region is CASSSPGHSGDGELFF. The CDR3 nucleotides are TGTGCCAGCAGCTCACCCGGACATAGCGGTGACGGGGAGCTGTTTTTT.

This chain connects TRBV27 to TRBJ1-1; D is undetermined. The length of the CDR3 is 14 residues. V lost 6 bases and J 4 bases, leaving 15 bases between the germline ends. Per the germline V gene, CDR1 is MNHEY and CDR2 is SMNVEV (reference sequence). The CDR3 reads CASRPPRGGTEAFF. As DNA, the CDR3 is TGTGCCAGCAGACCCCCCCGAGGCGGCACTGAAGCTTTCTTT.

The chain recombines TRBV7-9 with TRBJ2-3; 8 bases map to TRBD1. Trimming took 4 bases from V and 4 from J; bases not matched to a gene: 4. The CDR3 covers 14 residues. In germline, CDR1 is SEHNR, CDR2 FQNEAQ (reference sequence). This CDR3 reads CASSSADRADTQYF. The CDR3 region has the DNA TGTGCCAGCAGCTCTGCGGACAGGGCAGATACGCAGTATTTT.

The chain recombines TRBV4-2 with TRBJ2-5, with 12 bases that match TRBD2. Germline V gene sequence: CDR1 LGHNA, CDR2 YNFKEQ. The CDR3 runs to 16 residues. V lost 0 bases and J lost 3; bases outside the gene matches: 2. CDR3: CASSQDLAGGEETQYF. In DNA form, the CDR3 reads TGTGCCAGCAGCCAAGATCTAGCGGGAGGGGAAGAGACCCAGTACTTC.

In this sample, this clone turned up a few times. The genes are TRBV27 and TRBJ2-2; 8 positions match TRBD1. The V segment lost 6 bases and the J segment 6 bases; nucleotides outside the gene matches: 3. Germline CDR1 and CDR2: MNHEY and SMNVEV (reference sequence). The CDR3 covers 13 residues. The CDR3 DNA reads TGTGCCAGCAGGACAGGGGACGCCGGGGAGCTGTTTTTT. Amino acids: CASRTGDAGELFF.

The chain carries TRBV7-3 and TRBJ1-1, with 9 bases that match TRBD1. Germline V gene sequence: CDR1 SGHTA, CDR2 FQGTGA. The trim removed 5 bases at V and 4 bases at J, leaving 2 bases unmatched. The CDR3 covers 13 residues. Here the CDR3 DNA reads TGTGCCAGCAGCCGGGGACAGGGCACTGAAGCTTTCTTT. Translated, it gives CASSRGQGTEAFF.

This chain joins TRBV5-4 and TRBJ2-2, with D perhaps matching TRBD1 (5 bases). The V end was cut by 0 bases, the J end by 7 bases, with 10 bases between. The CDR3 has 14 amino acids. The germline gives CDR1 SGHNT, CDR2 YYREEE (reference sequence). The DNA of the CDR3 is TGTGCCAGCAGCTTGGTTCAGGGTAACGGGGAGCTGTTTTTT. Protein product: CASSLVQGNGELFF.

The gene calls are TRBV11-2 and TRBJ2-7, with 8 positions matching TRBD2. The CDR3 sequence is 14 residues long. V trimming: 3 bases; J trimming: 3 bases; junction bases outside the gene matches: 4. Germline V gives CDR1 SGHAT, CDR2 FQNNGV. This CDR3 is CASSLILADYEQYF. CDR3 DNA: TGTGCCAGCAGCTTGATACTAGCGGACTACGAGCAGTACTTC.

The V and J genes are TRBV7-9 and TRBJ2-2; D is ambiguous. CDR3 size: 12 residues. The germline V and J ends were trimmed by 4 bases and 4 bases, with 4 bases remaining between them. Germline assignment: CDR1 SEHNR and CDR2 FQNEAQ (reference sequence). Written as DNA, the CDR3 is TGTGCCAGCAGCTCTTTCACCGGGGAGCTGTTTTTT. It yields the protein CASSSFTGELFF.

The chain recombines TRBV19 with TRBJ2-7, with 11 bases fitting TRBD1. The CDR3 totals 16 residues. Germline CDR1 and CDR2: LNHDA and SQIVND (reference sequence). With V trimmed by 3 bases and J by 6 bases, 10 bases remained unmatched. The CDR3 here is CASSISLGQGAIEQYF. The CDR3 nucleotides are TGTGCCAGTAGTATCTCGTTAGGACAGGGGGCCATCGAGCAGTACTTC. The full variable domain, completed using reference TRBV19 and TRBJ2-7, is DGGITQSPKYLFRKEGQNVTLSCEQNLNHDAMYWYRQDPGQGLRLIYYSQIVNDFQKGDIAEGYSVSREKKESFPLTVTSAQKNPTAFYLCASSISLGQGAIEQYFGPGTRLTVT.

V usage is TRBV6-5 and J usage is TRBJ2-7, with 7 bases identical to TRBD2. The CDR3 loop spans 14 amino acids. The germline V gene encodes CDR1 MNHEY and CDR2 SVGAGI. V shed 8 bases, J shed 0 bases, and the junction held 7 bases outside the gene matches. CDR3 region: CASRLAHSSYEQYF. DNA of the CDR3: TGTGCCAGCCGACTAGCACACAGCTCCTACGAGCAGTACTTC.

This chain uses TRBV3-1 (or the pseudogene TRBV3-2) with TRBJ2-7; TRBD1 matches at 7 bases. V was clipped by 5 bases and J by 3 bases; unmatched bases: 7. Looked up from germline, CDR1 is LGHDT and CDR2 is YNNKEL (reference sequence). This CDR3 is built from 14 residues. The CDR3 loop reads CASSMGTENYEQYF. CDR3 in DNA: TGTGCCAGCAGCATGGGGACAGAAAACTACGAGCAGTACTTC.

V usage is TRBV10-2 and J usage is TRBJ1-2, with TRBD1 identical over 8 bases. Per the germline V gene, CDR1 is WSHSY and CDR2 is SAAADI. This CDR3 is 17 amino acids long. The trim removed 2 bases at V and 1 base at J, leaving 9 bases unmatched. The CDR3 protein is CASSERARTGINYGYTF. CDR3 nucleotides: TGCGCCAGCAGTGAGCGTGCCCGGACAGGGATTAACTATGGCTACACCTTC.

This sequence joins TRBV7-9 and TRBJ2-3; 10 nucleotides match TRBD2. V dropped 2 bases and J dropped 0; count of bases not matched to a gene: 11. This CDR3 is 19 amino acids long. Germline CDR1 reads SEHNR; CDR2 reads FQNEAQ (reference sequence). This CDR3 is CASSLRVLAGEASTDTQYF. The CDR3 DNA is TGTGCCAGCAGCTTAAGAGTCCTAGCGGGGGAAGCGAGCACAGATACGCAGTATTTT. Full variable domain (outside the CDR3, taken from reference TRBV7-9 and TRBJ2-3): DTGVSQNPRHKITKRGQNVTFRCDPISEHNRLYWYRQTLGQGPEFLTYFQNEAQLEKSRLLSDRFSAERPKGSFSTLEIQRTEQGDSAMYLCASSLRVLAGEASTDTQYFGPGTRLTVL.

In DNA, the CDR3 is TGCAGCGTTCCTAGGGGGGACAGTAACTATGGCTACACCTTC. Translation gives CSVPRGDSNYGYTF. This chain uses TRBV29-1 with TRBJ1-2; TRBD1 matches at 7 bases. This CDR3 has 14 amino acids. From germline, CDR1 is SQVTM and CDR2 ANQGSEA. Germline trimming cut 5 bases from V and 1 base from J; bases unmatched to any gene: 7. The whole variable domain, filled in from reference TRBV29-1 and TRBJ1-2, reads SAVISQKPSRDICQRGTSLTIQCQVDSQVTMMFWYRQQPGQSLTLIATANQGSEATYESGFVIDKFPISRPNLTFSTLTVSNMSPEDSSIYLCSVPRGDSNYGYTFGSGTRLTVV.

This rearrangement joins TRBV4-1 to TRBJ1-2; tentatively, D is TRBD1 (5 bases). Trimming took off 0 bases at V and 4 bases at J, with 18 bases between the two ends. CDR3 size: 17 residues. Germline V gene data show CDR1 as MGHRA and CDR2 as YSYEKL. CDR3 region: CASSQDLSRAGSYGYTF. DNA of the CDR3: TGCGCCAGCAGCCAAGATCTCTCCAGGGCGGGGAGCTATGGCTACACCTTC.

V is TRBV19 and J is TRBJ1-2; D might be TRBD1 (6 bases). Germline CDR1 is LNHDA and CDR2 is SQIVND (reference sequence). CDR3 length: 15 amino acids. Trimming removed 1 base from V and 2 bases from J, with 11 bases in between. DNA for the CDR3: TGTGCCAGTAGTATAGTAAGGACAGTCAACTATGGCTACACCTTC. Amino acid sequence: CASSIVRTVNYGYTF.

The chain carries TRBV19 and TRBJ2-2; D call uncertain. CDR1 and CDR2 (germline): LNHDA, SQIVND (reference sequence). The CDR3 has 18 amino acids. V dropped 3 bases and J dropped 1 base, with 18 bases sitting between them. Here the CDR3 reads CASSIQVLLIKNTGELFF. The CDR3, as DNA: TGTGCCAGTAGTATTCAGGTTTTATTGATTAAGAACACCGGGGAGCTGTTTTTT.